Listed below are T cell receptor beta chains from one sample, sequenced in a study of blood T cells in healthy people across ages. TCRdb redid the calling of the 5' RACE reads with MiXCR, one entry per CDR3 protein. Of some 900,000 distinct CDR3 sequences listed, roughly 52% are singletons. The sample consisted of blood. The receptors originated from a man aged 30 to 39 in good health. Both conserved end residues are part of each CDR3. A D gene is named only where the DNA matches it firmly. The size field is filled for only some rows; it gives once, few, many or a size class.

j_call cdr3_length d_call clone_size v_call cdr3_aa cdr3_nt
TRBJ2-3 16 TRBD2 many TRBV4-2 CASSQVAGGHKDTQYF TGTGCCAGCAGCCAAGTAGCGGGGGGGCATAAAGATACGCAGTATTTT
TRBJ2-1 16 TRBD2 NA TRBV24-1 CATSESGLAPVNEQFF TGTGCCACCAGTGAATCGGGACTAGCGCCCGTCAATGAGCAGTTCTTC
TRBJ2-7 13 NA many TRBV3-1 CASSQEGRYEQYF TGTGCCAGCAGCCAAGAGGGGAGATACGAGCAGTACTTC
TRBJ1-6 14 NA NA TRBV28 CASSPNTLNSPLHF TGTGCCAGCAGCCCTAACACCTTAAATTCACCCCTCCACTTT
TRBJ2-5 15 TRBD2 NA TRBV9 CASSASSGGGETQYF TGTGCCAGCAGCGCGTCTAGCGGGGGGGGAGAGACCCAGTACTTC
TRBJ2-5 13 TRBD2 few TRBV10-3 CAISVAGGETQYF TGTGCCATCAGTGTTGCGGGGGGTGAGACCCAGTACTTC
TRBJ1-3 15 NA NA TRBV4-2 CASSSGASSGNTIYF TGTGCCAGCAGCTCCGGGGCCAGCTCTGGAAACACCATATATTTT
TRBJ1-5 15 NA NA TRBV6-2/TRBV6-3 CASSYSTRGSQPQHF TGTGCCAGCAGTTACTCGACGCGGGGAAGTCAGCCCCAGCATTTT
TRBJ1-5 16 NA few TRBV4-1 CASSLEGLGGNQPQHF TGCGCCAGCAGCCTAGAGGGACTGGGGGGCAATCAGCCCCAGCATTTT
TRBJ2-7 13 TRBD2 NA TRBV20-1 CSASPTSGYEQYF TGCAGTGCTAGCCCGACTAGCGGGTACGAGCAGTACTTC
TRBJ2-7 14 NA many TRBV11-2 CASSLIRGNYEQYF TGTGCCAGCAGCTTGATACGGGGGAATTACGAGCAGTACTTC
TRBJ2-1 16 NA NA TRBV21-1 CASSKVGIAGAPESFF TGTGCCAGCAGCAAAGTCGGGATAGCGGGGGCCCCTGAATCGTTCTTC
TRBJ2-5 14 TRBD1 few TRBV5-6 CASIPTGGTETQYF TGTGCCAGCATCCCAACAGGGGGTACAGAGACCCAGTACTTC
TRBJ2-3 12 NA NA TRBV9 CASSAVTDTQYF TGTGCCAGCAGCGCAGTTACAGATACGCAGTATTTT
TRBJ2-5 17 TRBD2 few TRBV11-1 CASSLDWTSGGQETQYF TGTGCCAGCAGCTTAGATTGGACTAGCGGGGGACAAGAGACCCAGTACTTC
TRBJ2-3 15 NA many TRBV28 CASSLRPGGSDTQYF TGTGCCAGCAGTTTAAGACCCGGCGGGTCAGATACGCAGTATTTT
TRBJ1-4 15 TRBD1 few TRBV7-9 CASSDTGESDEKLFF TGTGCCAGCAGCGATACAGGGGAGTCAGATGAAAAACTGTTTTTT
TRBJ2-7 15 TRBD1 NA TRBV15 CATSRGGQDSYEQYF TGTGCCACCAGCAGAGGCGGACAGGACTCCTACGAGCAGTACTTC
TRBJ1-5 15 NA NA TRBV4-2 CASSQDGRSNQPQHF TGTGCCAGCAGCCAAGATGGACGGAGCAATCAGCCCCAGCATTTT
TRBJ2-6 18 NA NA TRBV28 CASSSANQGDSGANVLTF TGTGCCAGCAGTTCCGCTAACCAAGGGGACTCTGGGGCCAACGTCCTGACTTTC
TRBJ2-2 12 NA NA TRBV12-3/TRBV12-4 CASRQITGELFF TGTGCCAGCCGACAGATCACCGGGGAGCTGTTTTTT
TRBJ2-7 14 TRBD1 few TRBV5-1 CASSADREKYEQYF TGCGCCAGCAGCGCCGACAGGGAGAAGTACGAGCAGTACTTC
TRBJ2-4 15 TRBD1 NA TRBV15 CATSSETGGLNIQYF TGTGCCACCAGCAGTGAAACAGGGGGTTTAAACATTCAGTACTTC